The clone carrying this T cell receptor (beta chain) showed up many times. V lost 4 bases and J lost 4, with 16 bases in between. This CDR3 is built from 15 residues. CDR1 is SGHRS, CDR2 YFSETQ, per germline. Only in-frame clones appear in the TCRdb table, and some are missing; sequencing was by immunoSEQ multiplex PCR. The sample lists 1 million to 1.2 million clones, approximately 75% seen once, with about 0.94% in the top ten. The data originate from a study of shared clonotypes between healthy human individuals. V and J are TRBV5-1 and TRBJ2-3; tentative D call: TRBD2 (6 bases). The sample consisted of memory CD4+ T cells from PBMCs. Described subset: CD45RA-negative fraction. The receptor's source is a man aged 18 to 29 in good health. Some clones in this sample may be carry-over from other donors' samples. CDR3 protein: CASSPRGGAADTQYF. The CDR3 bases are TGCGCCAGCAGCCCCCGTGGAGGGGCCGCAGATACGCAGTATTTT.